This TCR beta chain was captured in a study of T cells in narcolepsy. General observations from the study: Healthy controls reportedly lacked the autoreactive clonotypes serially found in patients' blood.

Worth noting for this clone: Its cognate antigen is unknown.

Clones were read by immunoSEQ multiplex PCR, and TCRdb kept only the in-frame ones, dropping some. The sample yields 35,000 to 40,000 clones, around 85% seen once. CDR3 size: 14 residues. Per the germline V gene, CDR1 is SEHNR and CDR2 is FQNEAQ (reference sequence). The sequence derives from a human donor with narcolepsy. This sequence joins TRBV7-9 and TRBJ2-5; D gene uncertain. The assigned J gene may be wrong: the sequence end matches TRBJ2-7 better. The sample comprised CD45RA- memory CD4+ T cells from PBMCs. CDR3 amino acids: CASSSRSLSYEQYF. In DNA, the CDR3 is TGTGCCAGCAGCTCTCGCAGCCTTTCCTACGAGCAGTACTTC.